Listed below are T cell receptor beta chains from one sample, sequenced in a study of beta chain features in type 1 diabetes. Generated by immunoSEQ multiplex PCR, the TCRdb table keeps only in-frame clones and is missing some. In the table there are under 350,000 clones, around 7.3% of which are singletons. Sequencing was carried out using central memory CD4+ T cells from blood. These receptors originate from a woman under 30 in good health. Each CDR3 is given with its conserved first and last residue. A D gene is named only where the DNA matches it firmly. Expanded clones are given a class, and other clones once, few, many or no size at all.

CDR3: CASSYSGASTDTQYF; DNA: TGTGCCAGCAGTTACAGCGGTGCTAGCACAGATACGCAGTATTTT; size: once; D: .; J: TRBJ2-3; V: TRBV6-5
CDR3: CASSFQQGEGETQYF; DNA: TGTGCCAGCAGCTTTCAACAGGGTGAGGGAGAGACCCAGTACTTC; size: .; D: .; J: TRBJ2-5; V: TRBV7-2
CDR3: CASSFWTGGNTEAFF; DNA: TGTGCCAGCAGCTTTTGGACAGGGGGCAACACTGAAGCTTTCTTT; size: few; D: TRBD1; J: TRBJ1-1; V: TRBV7-9
CDR3: CASSQGPGQTYQPQHF; DNA: TGCGCCAGCAGCCAGGGGCCGGGACAGACTTATCAGCCCCAGCATTTT; size: .; D: TRBD1; J: TRBJ1-5; V: TRBV4-1
CDR3: CASSQTTGVWRTDTQYF; DNA: TGTGCCAGCAGCCAAACTACAGGGGTATGGCGCACAGATACGCAGTATTTT; size: few; D: TRBD1; J: TRBJ2-3; V: TRBV7-9
CDR3: CASSQGGARVTEAFF; DNA: TGTGCCAGCAGCCAAGGGGGGGCGAGAGTCACTGAAGCTTTCTTT; size: few; D: .; J: TRBJ1-1; V: TRBV4-2
CDR3: CASSPGRASYGYTF; DNA: TGTGCCAGCAGCCCTGGACGAGCCTCGTATGGCTACACCTTC; size: few; D: .; J: TRBJ1-2; V: TRBV7-3
CDR3: CASSKQGSNTGELFF; DNA: TGTGCCAGCAGCAAACAGGGATCGAACACCGGGGAGCTGTTTTTT; size: few; D: .; J: TRBJ2-2; V: TRBV6-6
CDR3: CASSVVSSDTQYF; DNA: TGTGCCAGCAGCGTAGTTAGTTCAGATACGCAGTATTTT; size: .; D: .; J: TRBJ2-3; V: TRBV9
CDR3: CAISEGLASSTTEQFF; DNA: TGTGCCATCAGTGAGGGTCTAGCGAGTTCCACAACAGAGCAGTTCTTC; size: few; D: .; J: TRBJ2-1; V: TRBV10-3
CDR3: CASRPGVGAQETQYF; DNA: TGTGCTAGCAGGCCAGGGGTGGGGGCCCAAGAGACCCAGTACTTC; size: few; D: .; J: TRBJ2-5; V: TRBV7-7
CDR3: CASSLGGQLTDTQYF; DNA: TGCGCCAGCAGCTTGGGAGGGCAACTCACAGATACGCAGTATTTT; size: .; D: .; J: TRBJ2-3; V: TRBV5-1
CDR3: CASSIGLAGDNEQFF; DNA: TGTGCCAGTAGTATAGGGCTAGCGGGAGACAATGAGCAGTTCTTC; size: .; D: TRBD2; J: TRBJ2-1; V: TRBV19
CDR3: CASSLDGSYGYTF; DNA: TGTGCCAGCAGTTTGGATGGCAGTTATGGCTACACCTTC; size: .; D: .; J: TRBJ1-2; V: TRBV6-5
CDR3: CASSLGTGPSNEQFF; DNA: TGTGCCAGCAGCTTAGGTACAGGGCCTTCCAATGAGCAGTTCTTC; size: many; D: .; J: TRBJ2-1; V: TRBV7-9
CDR3: CASSLAGLGDTQYF; DNA: TGTGCCAGCAGCCTGGCGGGGCTGGGAGATACGCAGTATTTT; size: .; D: .; J: TRBJ2-3; V: TRBV9
CDR3: CASSVRRTGVGYTF; DNA: TGTGCCAGCAGTGTACGACGGACAGGGGTTGGCTACACCTTC; size: .; D: TRBD1; J: TRBJ1-2; V: TRBV27
CDR3: CASSLWSGANTGELFF; DNA: TGTGCCAGCAGCTTATGGTCAGGGGCGAACACCGGGGAGCTGTTTTTT; size: .; D: .; J: TRBJ2-2; V: TRBV7-9
CDR3: CASSFSGQPNTEAFF; DNA: TGTGCCAGCAGCTTTAGTGGACAGCCGAACACTGAAGCTTTCTTT; size: .; D: .; J: TRBJ1-1; V: TRBV7-9
CDR3: CASSQGQGSTDTQYF; DNA: TGCGCCAGCAGCCAAGGACAGGGAAGCACAGATACGCAGTATTTT; size: many; D: TRBD1; J: TRBJ2-3; V: TRBV5-1
CDR3: CASSGRREKLFF; DNA: TGTGCCAGCAGTGGACGACGGGAAAAACTGTTTTTT; size: .; D: .; J: TRBJ1-4; V: TRBV6-5
CDR3: CASSPSGRRATYGYTF; DNA: TGCGCCAGCAGCCCATCCGGGCGGAGGGCAACTTATGGCTACACCTTC; size: many; D: .; J: TRBJ1-2; V: TRBV4-3
CDR3: CAWSEGQGVTNEKLFF; DNA: TGTGCCTGGAGTGAGGGACAGGGGGTGACAAATGAAAAACTGTTTTTT; size: .; D: TRBD1; J: TRBJ1-4; V: TRBV30
CDR3: CSVPGQVLNEQFF; DNA: TGCAGCGTTCCTGGACAGGTACTCAATGAGCAGTTCTTC; size: many; D: TRBD1; J: TRBJ2-1; V: TRBV29-1
CDR3: CASSYSRGGNEQFF; DNA: TGTGCCAGCAGTTACTCGAGGGGAGGTAATGAGCAGTTCTTC; size: few; D: .; J: TRBJ2-1; V: TRBV6-6
CDR3: CASSPEGRSNNEQFF; DNA: TGTGCCAGCAGCCCGGAGGGCCGTAGTAATAATGAGCAGTTCTTC; size: .; D: .; J: TRBJ2-1; V: TRBV7-3
CDR3: CASSFGAVGTYNEQFF; DNA: TGTGCCAGCAGCTTCGGGGCTGTCGGGACTTACAATGAGCAGTTCTTC; size: .; D: .; J: TRBJ2-1; V: TRBV7-8
CDR3: CASRRASSGNTIYF; DNA: TGTGCCAGTCGACGTGCGAGCTCTGGAAACACCATATATTTT; size: many; D: .; J: TRBJ1-3; V: TRBV28
CDR3: CASSETSVGGVLPQHF; DNA: TGTGCCAGCAGTGAAACGAGCGTCGGCGGTGTATTGCCCCAGCATTTT; size: .; D: .; J: TRBJ1-5; V: TRBV6-1
CDR3: CASTLVGQGNTGELFF; DNA: TGTGCCAGTACCCTCGTTGGACAGGGTAACACCGGGGAGCTGTTTTTT; size: .; D: TRBD1; J: TRBJ2-2; V: TRBV19
CDR3: CASSDFPAGVTGELFF; DNA: TGTGCCAGCAGTGATTTTCCCGCGGGGGTGACCGGGGAGCTGTTTTTT; size: .; D: TRBD2; J: TRBJ2-2; V: TRBV25-1
CDR3: CASSSRGTEAFF; DNA: TGTGCCAGTAGTTCTCGTGGGACTGAAGCTTTCTTT; size: .; D: .; J: TRBJ1-1; V: TRBV19
CDR3: CASTTSQGRDSPLHF; DNA: TGTGCCAGCACCACGAGTCAGGGGAGGGATTCACCCCTCCACTTT; size: .; D: .; J: TRBJ1-6; V: TRBV7-9
CDR3: CASSLPTGRNTEAFF; DNA: TGTGCCAGCAGTTTACCCACAGGGAGGAACACTGAAGCTTTCTTT; size: many; D: .; J: TRBJ1-1; V: TRBV28
CDR3: CASRLQGASEQYF; DNA: TGTGCCAGCAGACTACAGGGGGCGAGCGAGCAGTACTTC; size: .; D: TRBD1; J: TRBJ2-7; V: TRBV2
CDR3: CATTRRPANYGYTF; DNA: TGTGCCACCACCAGGAGACCGGCTAACTATGGCTACACCTTC; size: few; D: .; J: TRBJ1-2; V: TRBV28
CDR3: CASSPGQGTFEKLFF; DNA: TGTGCCAGCAGCCCCGGACAGGGAACATTCGAAAAACTGTTTTTT; size: .; D: TRBD1; J: TRBJ1-4; V: TRBV7-2
CDR3: CASSLDLNTEAFF; DNA: TGTGCCAGCAGCTTAGATTTGAACACTGAAGCTTTCTTT; size: few; D: .; J: TRBJ1-1; V: TRBV7-6
CDR3: CASNEPGGPNTEAFF; DNA: TGTGCCAGTAACGAACCGGGGGGGCCGAACACTGAAGCTTTCTTT; size: .; D: .; J: TRBJ1-1; V: TRBV19
CDR3: CASSLPPRGMDTGELFF; DNA: TGTGCCAGCAGTTTACCACCCAGGGGGATGGACACCGGGGAGCTGTTTTTT; size: .; D: TRBD1; J: TRBJ2-2; V: TRBV28
CDR3: CASRVMVVDGYTF; DNA: TGTGCCAGCAGGGTTATGGTTGTGGATGGCTACACCTTC; size: few; D: .; J: TRBJ1-2; V: TRBV6-6
CDR3: CASSADRYNEQFF; DNA: TGTGCCAGTAGTGCGGACAGGTACAATGAGCAGTTCTTC; size: .; D: TRBD1; J: TRBJ2-1; V: TRBV19
CDR3: CATEDRGTYEQYF; DNA: TGTGCCACCGAGGACAGGGGAACCTACGAGCAGTACTTC; size: .; D: TRBD1; J: TRBJ2-7; V: TRBV6-5
CDR3: CASGTGPWSQYF; DNA: TGTGCCAGCGGAACGGGGCCGTGGAGCCAGTACTTC; size: .; D: .; J: TRBJ2-5; V: TRBV6-5
CDR3: CASSPRGGNEKLFF; DNA: TGTGCCAGCTCACCGAGAGGGGGAAATGAAAAACTGTTTTTT; size: .; D: .; J: TRBJ1-4; V: TRBV18
CDR3: CASSSRTGTMFF; DNA: TGTGCCAGCAGCTCAAGGACAGGGACCATGTTCTTC; size: .; D: TRBD1; J: TRBJ2-1; V: TRBV27